Listed here is a single T cell receptor beta chain. The data derive from a study of blood T cells in healthy people across ages. Alongside a J-beta primer mix, a sample-barcoded 5' primer served in a second PCR lasting 7 to 11 cycles. TCRdb redid the calling of the 5' RACE reads with MiXCR, one entry per CDR3 protein. The sample holds under 800,000 distinct CDR3 sequences, roughly 21% seen once. CDR1 is SGHNT, CDR2 YYREEE, per germline (reference sequence). The junction had 3 bases not matched to a gene; V was cut back by 1 base and J by 5 bases. The CDR3 totals 15 residues. The V call is TRBV5-4, the J call TRBJ1-4, with 9 bases matching TRBD1. The sequenced sample consisted of blood. This sequence was found in an older man in good health. The CDR3 sequence is CASSLKGQGNEKLFF. The CDR3 DNA reads TGTGCCAGCAGCTTGAAGGGACAGGGAAATGAAAAACTGTTTTTT.